The 18 T cell receptor beta chains given below trace back to one sample, sequenced in a study of tumor-infiltrating lymphocytes in primary liver carcinoma. For blood RNA, unsorted whole blood served as the source, and germline DNA was extracted too. cDNA specific to TCR beta was made from around 530 ng of total RNA, with a constant-region primer employed for priming. Slightly modified ARM-PCR with three nested multiplex PCR rounds yielded TCR beta libraries. A C-beta reverse primer was combined with TRBV1-TRBV30 forward primers in the first two PCR rounds, and each round had ten to eleven cycles. TCRdb redid the calling of the multiplex PCR reads with MiXCR, one entry per CDR3 protein. The sample consists of 320,000 or so distinct CDR3 sequences, less than 75% of them appearing once. The specimen was peripheral blood. The receptors were gathered from a man aged 40-55 years with primary liver carcinoma and hepatitis B virus infection.

This clonotype was observed a single time. Since a much larger clone is just one base distant, this may be a read error. In DNA form, the CDR3 reads TGTGCCAGCAGCTTTTCGGAGCAAGAGACCCAGTGCTTC. It translates to CASSFSEQETQCF. The chain recombines TRBV7-8 with TRBJ2-5, with D unresolved. This CDR3 contains 13 residues. Germline V gene sequence: CDR1 SGHVS, CDR2 FQNEAQ. Variable domain in full (rest from reference TRBV7-8 and TRBJ2-5): GAGVSQSPRYKVAKRGQDVALRCDPISGHVSLFWYQQALGQGPEFLTYFQNEAQLDKSGLPSDRFFAERPEGSVSTLKIQRTQQEDSAVYLCASSFSEQETQCFGPGTRLLVL.

In regard to this clonotype: One end of the junction varies from germline; a read error may be responsible. The rearrangement joins TRBV19 to TRBJ2-2; weak D call: TRBD1 (6 bases). This CDR3 contains 14 residues. The germline CDR1 and CDR2 sequences are LNHDA and SQIVND (reference sequence). This CDR3 is CASKRQGNTGELFF. CDR3 coding DNA: TGTGCCAGTAAACGTCAGGGGAACACTGGGGAGCTGTTTTTT.

This chain links TRBV29-1 with TRBJ2-1; D possibly corresponds to TRBD2 (5 bases). Germline CDR1 SQVTM, CDR2 ANQGSEA. The CDR3 loop spans 15 amino acids. V was clipped by 3 bases and J by 9 bases, with 21 bases between them. For the CDR3, the DNA is TGCAGCGTTGAGATAAGCGTGAGAGGGTTCAGTGAGCAGTTCTTC. This encodes CSVEISVRGFSEQFF.

This clonotype occurred a few times. This rearrangement joins TRBV12-3 or TRBV12-4 to TRBJ2-7; D may be TRBD2 (6 bases). This CDR3 has 15 amino acids. Trimming pared 2 bases from V and 1 base from J, leaving 12 bases between. CDR3 nucleotide sequence: TGTGCCAGCAGTTTAACGGCGGGATGGTCCTACGAGCAGTACTTC. Its translation: CASSLTAGWSYEQYF.

This clonotype was seen many times. This chain joins TRBV29-1 and TRBJ2-2; tentatively, D is TRBD1 or TRBD2 (5 bases each). This CDR3 spans 14 amino acids. Trimming shortened V by 7 bases and J by 2 bases, and 14 bases separated the two germline ends. CDR1 and CDR2 (germline): SQVTM, ANQGSEA. The CDR3 protein is CSGRDGPNTGELFF. For the CDR3, the DNA is TGCAGCGGCCGGGACGGTCCAAACACCGGGGAGCTGTTTTTT.

Comments on this clonotype: A read error may explain this, as a much larger clone is one base away. The J gene is TRBJ2-7, the V gene TRBV12-3 or TRBV12-4; a possible D gene is TRBD2 (6 bases). Trimming took 5 bases from V and 4 from J, leaving 15 bases between them. The CDR3 length is 14 residues. The DNA of the CDR3 is TGTGCCAGCAGTGTCTCCGGGACTGAATACGAGCAGTACTTC. Protein product: CASSVSGTEYEQYF.

This clonotype was picked up one time. A read error may explain this, as a much larger clone is one base away. The CDR3 DNA follows: TGTGCCAGCAGTGAAGGCTGGATTGGCGGGAGGGTATCCTACGAGCGGTACTTC. This translates into CASSEGWIGGRVSYERYF. The chain combines TRBV6-1 with TRBJ2-7, with 9 bases lining up with TRBD2. The CDR3 consists of 18 residues. Germline values: CDR1 MNHNS, CDR2 SASEGT.

Notes on this clonotype: This clone may be a read error of a much larger clone one base away. The V gene is TRBV4-2, the J gene TRBJ1-2; D not resolved. The CDR3 is made up of 14 amino acids. Germline values: CDR1 LGHNA, CDR2 YNFKEQ. The DNA for the CDR3 is TGTGCCAGCAACCAAGATCTGGGCACCGTTGGCTACACCTTC. The encoded protein is CASNQDLGTVGYTF.

Turning to this clonotype: Lacking the conserved final phenylalanine or tryptophan, this CDR3 likely reflects a read error. The chain recombines TRBV5-6 with TRBJ1-4; no clear D gene. The CDR3 consists of 15 residues. Trimming took 4 bases from V and 8 from J, leaving 18 bases between them. Germline V gene lookup returns CDR1 SGHDT and CDR2 YYEEEE. As DNA, the CDR3 is TGTGCCAGCAGCCGTGAGGTCGTTCAATTCGAAAAACTGTTTTCT. Translated, it gives CASSREVVQFEKLFS.

The chain joins TRBV30 to TRBJ1-1, with a weak D call TRBD1 (5 bases). V was cut by 5 bases and J by 2 bases, with 12 bases left in between. Looked up from germline, CDR1 is GTSNPN and CDR2 is SVGIG (reference sequence). The CDR3 totals 13 residues. The CDR3 sequence: CAWGGNLNTEAFF. The CDR3 DNA is TGTGCCTGGGGGGGAAACCTTAACACTGAAGCTTTCTTT.

This clonotype was found once. This could be a read error, since a much larger clone is one nucleotide away. The J gene is TRBJ1-1, the V gene TRBV6-2 or TRBV6-3, with D unresolved. This CDR3 has 11 amino acids. The germline CDR1 and CDR2 sequences are MNHEY and SVGEGT. Deletions cut 8 bases from V and 12 bases from J, with 16 bases between. The CDR3 here is CASLGVEETFF. CDR3 sequence (DNA): TGTGCCAGCCTGGGCGTCGAAGAAACTTTCTTT.

As for this clonotype: A read error may account for a junction end that differs from germline. This chain links TRBV10-3 with TRBJ2-5, with a possible D match to TRBD2 (5 bases). The CDR3 extends over 13 amino acids. Germline V gene data show CDR1 as ENHRY and CDR2 as SYGVKD. Here the CDR3 DNA reads TGTGTCATCAGTAACCGAGGACTAGAGACCCAGTACTTC. Protein product: CVISNRGLETQYF.

For the CDR3, the DNA is TGTGCCTGTAGCTTAGATGACTCCCGCACAGATACGCAGTATTTT. This encodes CACSLDDSRTDTQYF. The V gene is TRBV11-2, the J gene TRBJ2-3; D unclear. The CDR3 length is 15 residues. The V end lost 11 bases, the J end lost 1 base, and 19 bases lay between the germline ends. CDR1 and CDR2 from the germline V gene are SGHAT and FQNNGV.

Regarding this clonotype: Being one base from a much bigger clone, this may be a read error. V gene TRBV5-1 combines with J gene TRBJ1-1; 9 nucleotides align to TRBD1. The ends lost 4 bases at V and 8 bases at J; junction bases unmatched: 6. Germline CDR1 is SGHRS and CDR2 is YFSETQ. This CDR3 is built from 13 residues. The CDR3, as DNA: TGCGCCAGCAGCATGGTCACAGGGGGCGAAGCTTTCTTT. Encoded protein: CASSMVTGGEAFF.

In the case of this clonotype: The germline gene is not matched at one end of the junction; a read error may be the cause. Written as DNA, the CDR3 is TGTGCCAGCAAGCGGGACAGGATAAGGGTGAACACTGAAGCCTTCTTT. Its protein product is CASKRDRIRVNTEAFF. The J gene is TRBJ1-1, the V gene TRBV6-5, with 8 bases matching TRBD1. The germline V gene encodes CDR1 MNHEY and CDR2 SVGAGI. This CDR3 is 16 amino acids long.

In this sample, this clonotype turned up many times. The rearrangement joins TRBV6-6 to TRBJ2-5; D gene uncertain. The germline V gene encodes CDR1 MNHNY and CDR2 SVGAGI (reference sequence). This CDR3 region has 15 residues. Trimming took 0 bases from V and 4 from J, leaving 12 bases between them. CDR3 sequence (DNA): TGTGCCAGCAGTTACTCCTGGGTTACGACAGAGACCCAGTACTTC. This encodes CASSYSWVTTETQYF.

This clonotype was seen only a few times. V usage is TRBV6-6 and J usage is TRBJ1-1, with 10 nucleotides matching TRBD1. V was pared by 5 bases and J by 1 base, with 1 base of the junction left unmatched. Germline lookup yields CDR1 MNHNY and CDR2 SVGAGI (reference sequence). This CDR3 contains 14 residues. CDR3 in amino acids: CASSDRGRNTEAFF. CDR3 nucleotides: TGTGCCAGCAGTGACAGGGGGCGGAACACTGAAGCTTTCTTT.

Ten or more counts support this clonotype. The V gene is TRBV4-3, the J gene TRBJ2-6, with D perhaps TRBD1 (5 bases). Germline loops: CDR1 LGHNA, CDR2 YSLEER. Deletions cut 3 bases from V and 2 bases from J, with 20 bases between. The CDR3 extends over 19 amino acids. The CDR3 sequence: CASSHQLPTGAAGANVLTF. CDR3 DNA: TGCGCCAGCAGCCACCAACTACCCACAGGTGCGGCTGGGGCCAACGTCCTGACTTTC.